Below are 11 T cell receptor beta chains sequenced from a single sample in a study of blood T cells in healthy people across ages (dated by TCRdb to the mid-2010s). Library prep was done by 5' RACE. Sequencing was carried out with an Illumina HiSeq 2500. A second PCR of 7 to 11 cycles was performed with a sample-barcoded 5' primer and a J-beta primer mix. TCRdb ran its own pipeline on the public reads, namely fastp trimming at Q25 and MiXCR clone calling, and kept in-frame beta chains. For every CDR3 protein sequence, its rows merge into one entry that carries the most common genes and DNA. The sample yields around 1,500,000 distinct CDR3 sequences; around 42% were counted once. The ten largest account for 7% to 9.5% of the sample. The sample consisted of blood. The receptors were sampled from a woman between 18 and 29 years old in good health.

The chain employs TRBV9 and TRBJ1-6; no clear D gene. CDR1 is SGDLS and CDR2 is YYNGEE in the germline V gene. V gave up 1 base and J gave up 8 bases, with 7 bases separating them. The CDR3 runs to 13 residues. DNA for the CDR3: TGTGCCAGCAGCGTAAACCTATATTCACCCCTCCACTTT. This gives the protein CASSVNLYSPLHF.

This clonotype has just a few counts. This chain links TRBV28 with TRBJ2-7; D is possibly TRBD2 (6 bases). Germline CDR1 and CDR2: MDHEN and SYDVKM. Trimming shortened V by 10 bases and J by 5 bases, and 12 bases separated the two germline ends. The CDR3 is 11 amino acids. CDR3 in amino acids: CATGGVHEQYF. The CDR3 coding sequence is TGTGCCACCGGCGGGGTACACGAGCAGTACTTC.

The J gene is TRBJ2-7, the V gene TRBV7-9; perhaps D is TRBD1 or TRBD2 (5 bases each). This CDR3 is built from 14 residues. In germline, CDR1 is SEHNR, CDR2 FQNEAQ (reference sequence). Between the trimmed V and J ends, which lost 5 bases and 7 bases, there was a span of 18 bases. The CDR3 sequence: CASSPVEGNNEQYF. For the CDR3, the DNA is TGTGCCAGCAGCCCGGTTGAGGGGAACAATGAGCAGTACTTC.

A remark on this clonotype: Its ends do not fully match the called genes, so a read error is possible. This chain uses TRBV27 with TRBJ2-6; 7 bases match TRBD2. Germline values: CDR1 MNHEY, CDR2 SMNVEV (reference sequence). The CDR3 loop spans 15 amino acids. CDR3: CASSLGGAGTNVLTF. The DNA for the CDR3 is TGTGCCAGCAGTTTGGGAGGGGCTGGGACCAACGTCCTGACTTTC.

The table lists this clonotype with many counts. The chain is built from TRBV5-1 and TRBJ2-5; D is undetermined. Per the germline V gene, CDR1 is SGHRS and CDR2 is YFSETQ. Trimming stripped 4 bases from V and 5 bases from J, with 12 bases between. This CDR3 region has 13 residues. CDR3 in amino acids: CASSVGAAETQYF. The CDR3 DNA reads TGCGCCAGCAGCGTTGGTGCGGCGGAGACCCAGTACTTC.

At least ten counts were recorded for this clonotype. The chain combines TRBV6-1 with TRBJ2-7; possibly TRBD1 for D (6 bases). CDR1 is MNHNS and CDR2 is SASEGT in the germline V gene. The CDR3 loop spans 12 amino acids. V shed 9 bases and J shed 1 base, with 10 bases lying between them. This chain's CDR3 is CASRDTSYEQYF. In DNA, the CDR3 is TGTGCCAGTAGGGACACGTCCTACGAGCAGTACTTC.

This clonotype appeared once. The J gene is TRBJ2-5, the V gene TRBV5-1; 11 nucleotides match TRBD2. V lost 1 base, J lost 11 bases, and 13 bases stayed unmatched. This CDR3 region has 16 residues. Germline CDR1 SGHRS, CDR2 YFSETQ. The CDR3 sequence: CASSLWASGRSNEQYF. In DNA, the CDR3 is TGCGCCAGCAGCTTGTGGGCTAGCGGGAGGTCGAATGAGCAGTACTTC. The whole variable domain, filled in from reference TRBV5-1 and TRBJ2-5, reads KAGVTQTPRYLIKTRGQQVTLSCSPISGHRSVSWYQQTPGQGLQFLFEYFSETQRNKGNFPGRFSGRQFSNSRSEMNVSTLELGDSALYLCASSLWASGRSNEQYFGPGTRLLVL.

This chain connects TRBV7-2 to TRBJ2-7; 7 positions agree with TRBD2. CDR1 is SGHTA, CDR2 FQGNSA, per germline. CDR3 length equals 16 residues. Trimming removed 0 bases from V and 7 bases from J; junction bases left unmatched: 12. The CDR3 protein is CASSLAIAGPRGEQYF. CDR3 sequence (DNA): TGTGCCAGCAGCTTAGCGATAGCGGGTCCCCGGGGTGAGCAGTACTTC.

V usage is TRBV20-1 and J usage is TRBJ2-1; D is perhaps TRBD2 (5 bases). Trimming removed 6 bases from V and 0 bases from J, with 18 bases in between. CDR3 size: 16 residues. Germline values: CDR1 DFQATT, CDR2 SNEGSKA (reference sequence). CDR3 in amino acids: CSAVPFRGSSYNEQFF. The CDR3, as DNA: TGCAGTGCCGTTCCCTTTCGGGGAAGCTCCTACAATGAGCAGTTCTTC.

The rearrangement joins TRBV30 to TRBJ2-7; D is undetermined. V lost 5 bases to trimming and J lost 6 bases, with 17 bases between them. The CDR3 extends over 13 amino acids. Per the germline V gene, CDR1 is GTSNPN and CDR2 is SVGIG (reference sequence). CDR3 nucleotides: TGTGCCTGGGGGTGGGATAATTCCGGCGAGCAGTACTTC. Amino acids: CAWGWDNSGEQYF.

The CDR3 here is CASSQELSRTNYGYTF. The CDR3 region has the DNA TGCGCCAGCAGCCAAGAGCTCAGCCGAACTAACTATGGCTACACCTTC. The chain couples TRBV4-3 to TRBJ1-2; no firm D call. V gave up 0 bases and J gave up 0 bases, with 11 bases separating them. CDR3 length equals 16 residues. CDR1 and CDR2 (germline): LGHNA, YSLEER.